This is a list of T cell receptor beta chains from one sample in a study of cytomegalovirus exposure and HLA in healthy donors. This table comes from immunoSEQ multiplex PCR, and its TCRdb copy is limited to in-frame clones, with some not included. This specimen shows about 160,000 clones; the ten leading clones hold approximately 2%. Input material: PBMCs. The receptors stem from a man aged 25 to 40 in good health and CMV-seronegative. Both conserved end residues are part of each CDR3. A D gene is named only where the DNA matches it firmly.

j_call v_call d_call cdr3_aa cdr3_nt
TRBJ2-3 TRBV4-1 . CASSATSGTDTQYF TGCGCCAGCAGTGCCACTAGTGGCACAGATACGCAGTATTTT
TRBJ2-1 TRBV5-1 TRBD2 CASTLAGGYNEQFF TGCGCCAGCACCTTAGCGGGAGGTTACAATGAGCAGTTCTTC
TRBJ2-3 TRBV6-1 TRBD1 CASSAIHRGYSTDTQYF TGTGCCAGCAGTGCGATTCACAGGGGCTACAGCACAGATACGCAGTATTTT
TRBJ2-7 TRBV27 TRBD2 CASSPPGLAGVKYEQYF TGTGCCAGCAGTCCCCCGGGACTAGCGGGAGTTAAGTACGAGCAGTACTTC
TRBJ2-1 TRBV27 . CASSRRGTYNEQFF TGTGCCAGCAGCAGAAGGGGGACCTACAATGAGCAGTTCTTC
TRBJ2-3 TRBV10-3 TRBD1 CAISGTGLTDTQYF TGTGCCATCAGTGGGACAGGGTTGACAGATACGCAGTATTTT
TRBJ2-3 TRBV10-3 TRBD2 CAIRGLAGVTDTQYF TGTGCCATCAGGGGACTAGCGGGAGTCACAGATACGCAGTATTTT
TRBJ1-4 TRBV2 TRBD1 CASSADRPTTNEKLFF TGTGCCAGCAGTGCGGACAGGCCAACAACTAATGAAAAACTGTTTTTT
TRBJ2-6 TRBV7-9 . CASSPARGGAGANVLTF TGTGCCAGCAGTCCAGCAAGGGGGGGTGCTGGGGCCAACGTCCTGACTTTC
TRBJ2-1 TRBV7-2 TRBD2 CASSHGLAGDEQFF TGTGCCAGCAGCCATGGACTAGCGGGAGATGAGCAGTTCTTC
TRBJ2-7 TRBV27 TRBD1 CASSLSGQGADEQYF TGTGCCAGCAGTTTATCGGGGCAGGGGGCCGACGAGCAGTACTTC
TRBJ1-3 TRBV5-1 . CASSLAQVDSGNTIYF TGCGCCAGCAGCTTGGCCCAGGTCGACTCTGGAAACACCATATATTTT
TRBJ1-1 TRBV5-6 TRBD1 CASSLVTGAMNTEAFF TGTGCCAGCAGCTTGGTGACAGGGGCTATGAACACTGAAGCTTTCTTT
TRBJ2-1 TRBV11-3 . CASSLALAPGPFF TGTGCCAGCAGCTTAGCGCTGGCGCCAGGGCCGTTCTTC
TRBJ2-3 TRBV6-1 TRBD1 CASSETGGPDTQYF TGTGCCAGCAGTGAGACAGGGGGCCCAGATACGCAGTATTTT
TRBJ2-3 TRBV10-3 . CAISRGQPDTQYF TGTGCCATCAGTCGCGGACAGCCAGATACGCAGTATTTT
TRBJ1-5 TRBV7-9 TRBD1 CASSTNSGTGISQPQHF TGTGCCAGCAGCACAAATTCCGGGACAGGGATAAGTCAGCCCCAGCATTTT